This T cell receptor beta chain was identified in a study of regulatory T cells in long-lasting Graves disease. General study findings and limits: TRBV28 was favored in persistent disease, as were TRBJ1-2 and TRBJ2-5.

Germline V lookup: CDR1 MNHNS, CDR2 SASEGT. CDR3 length equals 14 residues. The V segment lost 5 bases and the J segment 4 bases; nucleotides outside the gene matches: 7. This clonotype occurred many times. The antigen is not known. CDR3 regions were amplified by Arm-PCR using iRepertoire HTBI primers to build TCR beta libraries. TCRdb reanalysed the multiplex PCR reads using MiXCR and keeps one entry per CDR3 protein. Of roughly 360,000 distinct CDR3 sequences in the sample, roughly 12% were seen once. Noted time point: newly diagnosed GD, antithyroid drugs for less than 3 months. Generation of the TCR library employed RNA extracted from PBMCs. Patient provenance is recorded as an endocrinology department in Xi'an, China. The sample was also linked to a second study, of T cells in Graves' hyperthyroidism and ophthalmopathy. That work contributes: HTBI primers drove first-round RT-PCR of the TCR CDR3.

This TCR was sampled from a young woman with Graves disease. This chain links TRBV6-1 with TRBJ1-2; 7 nucleotides agree with TRBD1. The specimen comprised peripheral blood mononuclear cells (PBMCs), sampled at new diagnosis, from a patient treated with antithyroid drugs. The CDR3 protein is CASSKTGTTYGYTF. The DNA for the CDR3 is TGTGCCAGCAGTAAGACAGGGACCACCTATGGCTACACCTTC.